This TCR beta chain was found in a study of cytomegalovirus exposure and HLA in healthy donors (dated by TCRdb to about 2017). Turning to the overall study: In an earlier analysis of some 610 of the donors, 276 Gb of sequence data and approximately 100 million unique TCR beta sequences from about 179 million T cells were reported. To decide whether each TCR beta V gene segment behaved as functional or pseudogenic, an earlier analysis of approximately 590 of the donors relied on high-throughput TCR beta sequencing. In the later analysis, no new phenotypic data were used to find candidate immune exposures; instead, reliance was placed on TCR beta sequences and their occurrence across donors. HLA typing covered class I and class II loci at four-digit resolution. In a later genetic analysis, genome-wide SNP genotypes for about 55% of the roughly 700 donors were used, and that subset was treated as a discovery cohort. An early release covering roughly 600 HLA-typed donors comprised about 320 gigabases of sequencing data and roughly 86 million unique TCR sequences. A later analysis re-analyzed previously published TCR beta repertoires from 650 to 800 donors and added high-resolution HLA genotyping to study TCR occurrence patterns. Typing coverage varied by locus: about 620-640 donors for A, B, C, DRB1 and DQB1; roughly 560 for DQA1; approximately 570 for DPA1; 450 to 480 for DPB1. The T cell repertoires of 550 to 850 subjects were profiled by immunosequencing and related to cytomegalovirus serostatus. All discovery cohort repertoires had been generated using a single sequencing platform. Because of strong linkage in the cohort, four or five DR-DQ haplotypes were treated as single units for association and clustering. The genetic ancestry cluster associated with self-reported Caucasian donors included 65% to 90% of the 300 to 400 genotyped donors. Among 398 genotyped donors of the cohort, an average of approximately 220,000 unique TCR beta nucleotide sequences was sequenced per donor, of which 15% to 20% were non-productive. Along with the approximately 700-subject first cohort, a separate validation cohort of about 110 different subjects was used. Donor age, sex, ethnicity and CMV serostatus were compiled together with the repertoire data. The study aimed to test whether signatures of past pathogen exposure could be identified by cataloging public T cell receptors. To predict cytomegalovirus infection status, the study brought together high-throughput TCR immunosequencing, statistical association of individual TCRs with disease status, and machine learning. General findings and caveats noted by the study authors: In vitro tests confirmed that a few of the cytomegalovirus-associated TCR beta chains recognize cytomegalovirus antigens. It was suggested by the authors that the approach could potentially be generalized to other disease states and immunological phenotypes. A further reported finding was that TCR beta sequences accurately predicted the HLA-A and HLA-B alleles for most subjects in the first cohort. Linkage disequilibrium might explain the correlated functional status among segregating V segments, but an unknown experimental factor could not be ruled out. The only immune exposure information available for the cohort was CMV serostatus. Because HLA typing was missing for some donors at each locus, association tests included only the typed subset. A later genetic analysis associated a missense DCLRE1C variant with V-gene and J-gene trimming of TCR beta chains, and an independent cohort replicated the association. A later analysis found that HLA-associated TCR beta chains were more clonally expanded and had lower generation probabilities than equally common non-associated chains. In a later analysis, 15,000 to 20,000 TCR beta sequences were associated with specific HLA alleles at a false discovery rate of 0.05. When HLA alleles, especially DR and DQ, strongly co-occurred, attributing TCR associations to individual alleles was difficult. A later analysis reported that several top co-occurrence clusters appeared linked to parvovirus B19, influenza, CMV and Epstein-Barr virus. A group of highly shared sequence variants was considered likely to be a technical artifact of the sequencing pipeline. Most TCR sequences were seen in very few donors, while some public TCRs were found in many individuals. In the study, some 160 TCR beta chains were listed as associated with cytomegalovirus. The classifier was reported to diagnose cytomegalovirus status with high specificity and sensitivity in both the original and validation cohorts. In a later analysis, most CMV-associated TCR beta chains were found to appear HLA-restricted, with HLA associations seemingly driven largely by CMV exposure. About 15 rarely observed V segments, including chromosome 9 orphons, were excluded from the earlier analysis of several hundred of the donors because counts were too low. Sequencing depth was assumed to be roughly uniform across donors in the presence/absence analyses, though that assumption may not hold. A later analysis found that TCR association rates varied across HLA loci, with DRB1 alleles showing the most associated TCRs and HLA-C alleles the fewest. A later genetic analysis reported fewer N-insertions in productive TCRs among donors in an Asian-associated ancestry cluster than the approximately 700-donor mean. Only TCR beta chains were sequenced in this cohort, and the absence of alpha or paired-chain data limited detectable features. In an earlier analysis of 587 of the donors, most TCR beta V segments appeared in productive rearrangements about 87% or about 30% of the time, broadly matching IMGT annotations.

In total, over 600 healthy bone marrow donors made up the cohort. All cohort members were sampled while nominally healthy, although unrecorded immune exposures were likely present. The donor tested CMV seropositive and was one of the 289 seropositive cohort members. A peripheral blood sample was provided by each donor, and peripheral blood mononuclear cells were used for TCR beta sequencing. The Qiagen DNeasy Blood Extraction Kit was used to extract genomic DNA from the blood cell samples. Only one count was recorded for this clone. What this receptor recognizes is not known. Base qualities are not at hand, and no much larger clone is one base apart. Libraries were prepared through the immunoSEQ multiplex PCR assay. For the multiplex PCR, a mixture combining 60 forward primers for TCR Vbeta segments and 13 reverse primers for TCR Jbeta segments was used. Amplification of the CDR3 region of rearranged TCR beta genes was performed with a multiplex PCR assay on genomic DNA. The amplified TCR beta libraries were sequenced on the Illumina HiSeq System as 87-base-pair reads. The authors' pipeline ran thus. In a later analysis, some 80 million unique TCR beta chains were counted across the approximately 670 repertoires, and roughly 10 million of these chains were shared by at least two donors. Raw reads were error-corrected and collapsed into unique sequences by a nearest-neighbor algorithm in which closely related sequences were merged to remove PCR and sequencing errors. Alignment of CDR3 sequences to IMGT reference sequences was used to assign V, D and J gene segments. For a sequence to be retained, at least a six-nucleotide match to both a V gene segment and a J gene segment was required. Rearrangements were called productive when the CDR3 lacked stop codons and stayed in frame with V and J; all others were non-productive. CDR3 was defined according to IMGT convention as the region running from the second conserved V-encoded cysteine to the conserved J-encoded phenylalanine. In an earlier analysis of around 570 of the donors, sequences lacking an unambiguous match to a single V gene segment were excluded. In an earlier analysis of a few hundred of the donors, V segments were called functional above 56.7% productive rearrangements and were called segregating when the between-donor standard deviation exceeded 5%. To diagnose cytomegalovirus status from the catalog of TCR beta chain sequences, a statistical classification framework was built. V and J gene assignment, in a later analysis, came from comparing TCR nucleotide sequences with IMGT/GENE-DB human TR gene sequences. A later analysis assigned CDR3 sequences and most-parsimonious VDJ recombination scenarios with the TCRdist pipeline. In a later analysis, each TCR beta chain was defined by its CDR3 amino acid sequence together with its V-gene family, and reads without a unique V-gene family were excluded. As a way to deal with suspected cross-contamination and a sequencing artifact, a later analysis dropped 450 to 600 nucleotide sequences that were highly shared and had low generation probability. In a later analysis, a clonal expansion index for each public chain was calculated from normalized within-repertoire ranks of inferred template counts. In a later analysis, generation probabilities were computed using a VDJ recombination model fitted to out-of-frame rearrangements, and the results were checked against IGoR. In a later analysis, hypergeometric tests were used to score TCR-TCR, TCR-HLA and TCR-CMV co-occurrence, with a repertoire-size bias correction applied to TCR pairs. To estimate false discovery rates, a later analysis permuted the HLA or CMV assignments 20 times. A later analysis grouped co-occurring TCRs with DBSCAN, adding TCRdist sequence similarity when clustering within HLA-allele-positive subsets. Repertoires with fewer than 30,000 or more than 120,000 public chains, plus five repertoires with anomalous nucleotide sharing, were excluded from co-occurrence clustering. TCRdb took over this immuneACCESS table, retaining in-frame rearrangements with V and J assigned. Such tables are incomplete; in checked studies, under half of the missing clones stem from an unresolved V gene, and the remainder is unexplained. V, J and clone size derive from that table, while D and trimming were established from the DNA sequence. The sample table holds 100,000 to 150,000 clones, of which about two thirds were seen once. About 4.5% of the sample is taken by the ten largest.

Sequenced sample: PBMCs. The source is a man aged 60-69 years in good health and CMV-seropositive.

The CDR3 protein sequence reads: CASSLSDTNYGYTF. In nucleotides, the sequence is TGTGCCAGCAGTTTATCGGACACCAACTATGGCTACACCTTC. The V and J genes are TRBV28 and TRBJ1-2; TRBD1 is a weak D gene call, 5 bases matching. At the junction V is shortened by 1 base and J by 2 bases, with 8 bases in between. From cysteine to phenylalanine, the CDR3 is 14 amino acids long. Kept here is only the CDR3 DNA, which spans 42 bases and is read in frame from base 1. The germline V gene supplies CDR1 MDHEN and CDR2 SYDVKM.